The T cell receptor (beta chain) under discussion was sequenced for a study of tumor-infiltrating lymphocytes in oesophageal squamous cell carcinoma. MiXCR, applied by TCRdb to the PCR reads, yields one record per CDR3 protein. The data contain fewer than 20,000 distinct CDR3 sequences, under 45% of them singletons. This clonotype was detected ten times or more. A read error is possible here, since a much larger clone lies one base away. This CDR3 contains 13 residues. With 0 bases removed from V and 10 bases from J, the gap between germline ends came to 10 bases. CDR1 and CDR2 (germline): SGHTA, FQGTGA.

The sequencing input was esophageal tumor tissue. This receptor was identified in a male donor with esophageal squamous cell carcinoma. This rearrangement joins TRBV7-3 to TRBJ2-1, with D possibly being TRBD2 (6 bases). CDR3 sequence: CASSLTFGSEQFF. For the CDR3, the DNA is TGTGCCAGCAGCTTAACTTTCGGGAGCGAGCAGTTCTTC.